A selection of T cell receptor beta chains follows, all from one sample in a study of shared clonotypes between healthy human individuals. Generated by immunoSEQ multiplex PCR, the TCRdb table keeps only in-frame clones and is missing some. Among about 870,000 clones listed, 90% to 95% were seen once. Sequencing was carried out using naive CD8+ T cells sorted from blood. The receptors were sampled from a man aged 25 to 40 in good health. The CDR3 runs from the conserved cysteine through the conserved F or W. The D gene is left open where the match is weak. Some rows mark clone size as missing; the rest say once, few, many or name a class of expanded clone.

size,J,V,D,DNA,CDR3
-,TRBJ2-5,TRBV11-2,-,TGTGCCAGCGCCCTGGGGATACAAGAGACCCAGTACTTC,CASALGIQETQYF
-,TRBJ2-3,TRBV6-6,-,TGTGCCAGCAGCCAGGGACCCGGGGGAGATACGCAGTATTTT,CASSQGPGGDTQYF
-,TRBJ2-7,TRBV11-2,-,TGTGCCAGCAGCACCACAGTACCCACCTACGAGCAGTACTTC,CASSTTVPTYEQYF
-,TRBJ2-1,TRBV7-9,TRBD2,TGTGCCAGCAGCCCCCTAGCGGGATGGAACAATGAGCAGTTCTTC,CASSPLAGWNNEQFF
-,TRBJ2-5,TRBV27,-,TGTGCCAGCAGTTTATCCCCAAACGGGGGTCTGGAGACCCAGTACTTC,CASSLSPNGGLETQYF
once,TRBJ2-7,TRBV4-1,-,TGCGCCAGCAGCGAAGAGAAGGGGTACTACGAGCAGTACTTC,CASSEEKGYYEQYF
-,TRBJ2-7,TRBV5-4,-,TGTGCCAGCAGCCCGCACCCAGGAGACTCCTACGAGCAGTACTTC,CASSPHPGDSYEQYF
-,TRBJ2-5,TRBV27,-,TGTGCCAGCAGTTCCCGCCGACAGGATTACCAAGAGACCCAGTACTTC,CASSSRRQDYQETQYF
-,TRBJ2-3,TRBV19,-,TGTGCCAGTAGTATTGCAGGGCGGACCACAGATACGCAGTATTTT,CASSIAGRTTDTQYF
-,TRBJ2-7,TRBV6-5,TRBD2,TGTGCCAGCAGTTCCCGGACTAGCGGGCACTACGAGCAGTACTTC,CASSSRTSGHYEQYF
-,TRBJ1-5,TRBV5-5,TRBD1,TGTGCCAGCAGCTTGGAGCAGGGGGCTCAGCCCCAGCATTTT,CASSLEQGAQPQHF
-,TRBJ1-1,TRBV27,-,TGTGCCAGCAGCTCAGACACGTCGATGAACACTGAAGCTTTCTTT,CASSSDTSMNTEAFF
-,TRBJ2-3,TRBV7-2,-,TGTGCCAGCAGCGGGGCCGGGACGAACACAGATACGCAGTATTTT,CASSGAGTNTDTQYF
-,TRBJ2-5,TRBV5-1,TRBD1,TGCGCCAGCAGCTTAACAGGGGGCTTGGAGACCCAGTACTTC,CASSLTGGLETQYF
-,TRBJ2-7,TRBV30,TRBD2,TGTTCCGCGGGAGTCTACGAGCAGTACTTC,CSAGVYEQYF
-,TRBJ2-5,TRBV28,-,TGTGCCAGCAGTTTAGCGGGCAAAGAGACCCAGTACTTC,CASSLAGKETQYF
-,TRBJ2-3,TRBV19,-,TGTGCCAGTAGTGTTGGCACAGATACGCAGTATTTT,CASSVGTDTQYF
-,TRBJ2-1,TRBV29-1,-,TGCAGCGTTGAGGGGGGAAAGGGACAGACCTACAATGAGCAGTTCTTC,CSVEGGKGQTYNEQFF
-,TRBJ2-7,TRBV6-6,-,TGTGCCAGCAGTTACGACGGCTCCTACGAGCAGTACTTC,CASSYDGSYEQYF
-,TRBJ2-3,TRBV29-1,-,TGCAGCGTTGAAAGGGAGGGGGACCCCTGGGGTCAAGATACGCAGTATTTT,CSVEREGDPWGQDTQYF
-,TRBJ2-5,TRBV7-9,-,TGTGCCAGCAGTTATAATCAAGAGACCCAGTACTTC,CASSYNQETQYF
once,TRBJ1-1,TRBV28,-,TGTGCCAGCAGTCCGGAGGGGGACACTGAAGCTTTCTTT,CASSPEGDTEAFF
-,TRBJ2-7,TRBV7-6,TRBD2,TGTGCCAGCAGTCGACTGCCTAGCGGGAGCCACGAGCAGTACTTC,CASSRLPSGSHEQYF
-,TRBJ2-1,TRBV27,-,TGTGCCAGTAACTCCGGGGCTTCTTACTACAATGAGCAGTTCTTC,CASNSGASYYNEQFF
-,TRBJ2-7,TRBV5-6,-,TGTGCCAGCAGGGCAGGGAGCTACGAGCAGTACTTC,CASRAGSYEQYF
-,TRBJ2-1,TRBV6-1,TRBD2,TGTGCCGGGGGGGGAGGGTTCTTC,CAGGGGFF
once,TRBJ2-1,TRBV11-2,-,TGTGCCAGCAGCCCCGACACTTACAATGAGCAGTTCTTC,CASSPDTYNEQFF
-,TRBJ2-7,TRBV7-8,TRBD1,TGTGCCAGCAGCCCCGGACAGGGGATCTCCTACGAGCAGTACTTC,CASSPGQGISYEQYF
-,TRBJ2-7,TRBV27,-,TGTGCCAGCAGTTTATCGTATGAACAGGCCGCCTACGAGCAGTACTTC,CASSLSYEQAAYEQYF
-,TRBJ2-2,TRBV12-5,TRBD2,TGTGCTAGTGGTTCCCTAGCGGGAGAAGACACCGGGGAGCTGTTTTTT,CASGSLAGEDTGELFF
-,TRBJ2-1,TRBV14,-,TGTGCCAGCAGCCAAGAGTTTACTGGAATCTACAATGAGCAGTTCTTC,CASSQEFTGIYNEQFF
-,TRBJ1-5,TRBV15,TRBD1,TGTGCCACCACACTTACAGGGGAGAGCAATCAGCCCCAGCATTTT,CATTLTGESNQPQHF
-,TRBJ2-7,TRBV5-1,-,TGCGCCAGCAGCTTGGGAGCTTCCAGGAGCCTCTACGAGCAGTACTTC,CASSLGASRSLYEQYF
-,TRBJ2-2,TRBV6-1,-,TGTGCCAGCAGTGTTTGGTTTACCGGGGAGCTGTTTTTT,CASSVWFTGELFF
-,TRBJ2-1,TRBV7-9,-,TGTGCCAGCAGCTTAACCTGGGAGCAGTTCTTC,CASSLTWEQFF
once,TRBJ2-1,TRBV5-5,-,TGTGCCAGCAGCTTGAAAGTAGATATGATTGTAAATGAGCAGTTCTTC,CASSLKVDMIVNEQFF
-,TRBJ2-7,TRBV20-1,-,TGCAGTACTGAGAATCTCGAGCAGTACTTC,CSTENLEQYF
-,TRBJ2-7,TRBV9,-,TGTGCCAGCAGCGTAGATGGACGGGTTGCCTACGAGCAGTACTTC,CASSVDGRVAYEQYF
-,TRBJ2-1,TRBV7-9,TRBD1,TGTGCCAGCAGCCAGTTTCAGGACAGGGGTTACAATGAGCAGTTCTTC,CASSQFQDRGYNEQFF
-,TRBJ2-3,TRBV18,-,TGTGCCAGCTCACCCATCGCGGAGCCGGGGGGCACAGATACGCAGTATTTT,CASSPIAEPGGTDTQYF
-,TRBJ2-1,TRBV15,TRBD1,TGTGCCTCCGGGACAGGGCTGAATGAGCAGTTCTTC,CASGTGLNEQFF
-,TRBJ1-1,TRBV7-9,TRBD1,TGTGCCAGCAGCTTCGGGACAGCCGAAGCTTTCTTT,CASSFGTAEAFF
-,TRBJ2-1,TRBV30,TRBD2,TGTGCCTGGGATACTAGCGGGTCCTCCTACAATGAGCAGTTCTTC,CAWDTSGSSYNEQFF
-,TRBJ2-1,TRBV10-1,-,TGCGCCAGCAGTGAGTTCCAGGGCTCGGGGAATGAGCAGTTCTTC,CASSEFQGSGNEQFF
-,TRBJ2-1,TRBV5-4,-,TGTGCCAGCAGCTTGCTCGGGAGCTACAATGAGCAGTTCTTC,CASSLLGSYNEQFF
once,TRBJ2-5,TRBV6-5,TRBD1,TGTGCCAGCAGCTTTAGCGGGACAGGGGTAGGGACCCAGTACTTC,CASSFSGTGVGTQYF
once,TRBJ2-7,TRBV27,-,TGTGCCAGCAGTTTTTATGGGACGAACGAGCAGTACTTC,CASSFYGTNEQYF
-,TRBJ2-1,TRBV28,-,TGTGCCAGCAGTCACGGACTGGGAGGACTCATGATTAATGAGCAGTTCTTC,CASSHGLGGLMINEQFF